This T cell receptor (beta chain) was recorded in a study of T-cell memory formation after mild COVID-19. Study observations and caveats: Prior to infection, memory already included some responding clones, suggesting cross-reactive memory joined. Mainly in CM and EM were contracting CD4+ clones; CD8+ were in EMRA.

CDR1 is SEHNR and CDR2 is FQNEAQ in the germline V gene (reference sequence). V was shortened by 1 base and J by 6 bases, with 7 bases between the two germline ends. This CDR3 region has 14 residues. This clonotype has a count of ten or more. Its antigen is as yet unknown. TCRdb recomputed calls from the 5' RACE reads with MiXCR, one row per CDR3 protein. The top ten hold approximately 39% of the sample, which has about 90,000 distinct CDR3 sequences, approximately 16% seen once. The sequenced sample consisted of PBMCs or a T cell subset sorted from them (not recorded which). The rearrangement joins TRBV7-9 to TRBJ2-6, with D unresolved. The receptor was derived from a man between 18 and 35 years old who had mild COVID-19 (a few samples of this study predate the infection). Cell type and time point are not known. Here the CDR3 reads CASSLVDEANVLTF. The CDR3 DNA reads TGTGCCAGCAGCTTAGTGGACGAGGCCAACGTCCTGACTTTC.